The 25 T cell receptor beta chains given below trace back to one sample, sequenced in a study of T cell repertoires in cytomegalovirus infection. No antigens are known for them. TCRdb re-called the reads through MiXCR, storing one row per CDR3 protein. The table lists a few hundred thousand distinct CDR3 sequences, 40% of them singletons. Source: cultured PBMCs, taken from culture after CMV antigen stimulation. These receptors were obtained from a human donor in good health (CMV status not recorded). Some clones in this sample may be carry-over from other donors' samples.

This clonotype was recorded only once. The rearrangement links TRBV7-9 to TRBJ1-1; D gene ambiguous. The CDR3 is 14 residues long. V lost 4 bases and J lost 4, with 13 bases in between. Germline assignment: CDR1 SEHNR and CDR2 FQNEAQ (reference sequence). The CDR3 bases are TGTGCCAGCAGCTCTGGACGAGGGAGCACTGAAGCTTTCTTT. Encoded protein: CASSSGRGSTEAFF.

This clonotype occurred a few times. The CDR3 region has the DNA TGTGCCAGCAGTGAAAGGGTGGGGCAAGCCGGTCGAAACGAGCAGTACTTC. Translating gives CASSERVGQAGRNEQYF. The chain is built from TRBV6-1 and TRBJ2-7; maybe TRBD1 (5 bases). This CDR3 is 17 amino acids long. Germline CDR1 reads MNHNS; CDR2 reads SASEGT. Trimming took off 2 bases at V and 5 bases at J, with 22 bases between the two ends.

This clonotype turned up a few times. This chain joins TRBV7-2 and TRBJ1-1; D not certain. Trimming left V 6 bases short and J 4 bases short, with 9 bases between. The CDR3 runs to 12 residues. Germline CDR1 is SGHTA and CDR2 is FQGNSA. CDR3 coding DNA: TGTGCCAGCAGTACACAACCCACTGAAGCTTTCTTT. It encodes CASSTQPTEAFF. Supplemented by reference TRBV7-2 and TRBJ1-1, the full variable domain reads GAGVSQSPSNKVTEKGKDVELRCDPISGHTALYWYRQSLGQGLEFLIYFQGNSAPDKSGLPSDRFSAERTGGSVSTLTIQRTQQEDSAVYLCASSTQPTEAFFGQGTRLTVV.

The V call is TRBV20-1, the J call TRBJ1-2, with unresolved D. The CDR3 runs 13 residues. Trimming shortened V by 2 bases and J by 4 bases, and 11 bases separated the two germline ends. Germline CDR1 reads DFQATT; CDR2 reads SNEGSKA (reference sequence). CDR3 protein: CSARSSPLYGYTF. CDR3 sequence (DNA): TGCAGTGCTAGATCCTCACCCCTCTATGGCTACACCTTC.

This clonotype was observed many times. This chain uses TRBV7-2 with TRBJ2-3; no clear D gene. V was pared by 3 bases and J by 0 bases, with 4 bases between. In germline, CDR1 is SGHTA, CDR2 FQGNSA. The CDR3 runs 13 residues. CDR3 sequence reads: CASSLPSTDTQYF. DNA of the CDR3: TGTGCCAGCAGCTTGCCGAGCACAGATACGCAGTATTTT.

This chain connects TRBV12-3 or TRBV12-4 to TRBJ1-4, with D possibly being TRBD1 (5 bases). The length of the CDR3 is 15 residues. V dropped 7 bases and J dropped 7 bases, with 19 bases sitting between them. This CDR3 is CASTLGQGGSEKLFF. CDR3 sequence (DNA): TGTGCCAGCACCTTGGGGCAGGGCGGTAGTGAAAAACTGTTTTTT.

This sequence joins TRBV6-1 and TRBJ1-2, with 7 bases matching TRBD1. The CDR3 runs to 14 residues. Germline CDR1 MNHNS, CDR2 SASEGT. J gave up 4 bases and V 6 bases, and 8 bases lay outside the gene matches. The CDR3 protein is CASRGGQRTYGYTF. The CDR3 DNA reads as TGTGCCAGCAGGGGGGGACAGAGAACCTATGGCTACACCTTC.

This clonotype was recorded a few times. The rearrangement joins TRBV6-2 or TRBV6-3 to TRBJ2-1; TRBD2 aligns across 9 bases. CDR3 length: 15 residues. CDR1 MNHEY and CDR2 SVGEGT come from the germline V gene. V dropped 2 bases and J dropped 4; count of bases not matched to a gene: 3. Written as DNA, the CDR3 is TGTGCCAGCAGTTACCAGCGGGGGGTGTACAATGAGCAGTTCTTC. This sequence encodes CASSYQRGVYNEQFF.

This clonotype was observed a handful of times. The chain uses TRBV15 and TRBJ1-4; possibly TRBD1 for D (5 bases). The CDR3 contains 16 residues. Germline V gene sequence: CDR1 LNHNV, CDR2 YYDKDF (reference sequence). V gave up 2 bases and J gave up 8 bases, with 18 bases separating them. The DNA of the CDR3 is TGTGCCACCAGCAGATCACGACAGCCTTCTCGGGAAAAACTGTTTTTT. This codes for CATSRSRQPSREKLFF.

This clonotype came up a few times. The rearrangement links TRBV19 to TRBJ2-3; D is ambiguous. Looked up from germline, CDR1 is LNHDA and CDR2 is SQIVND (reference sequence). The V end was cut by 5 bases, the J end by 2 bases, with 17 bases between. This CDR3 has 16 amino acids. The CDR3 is CASSLWAHGVTDTQYF. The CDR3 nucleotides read TGTGCCAGTAGTTTGTGGGCCCATGGCGTCACAGATACGCAGTATTTT.

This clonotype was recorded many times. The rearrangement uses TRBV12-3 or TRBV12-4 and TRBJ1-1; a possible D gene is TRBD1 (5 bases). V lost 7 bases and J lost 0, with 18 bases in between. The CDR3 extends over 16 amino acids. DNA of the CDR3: TGTGCCAGCATTCCCGCAGCAGGGCGGATGAACACTGAAGCTTTCTTT. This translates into CASIPAAGRMNTEAFF.

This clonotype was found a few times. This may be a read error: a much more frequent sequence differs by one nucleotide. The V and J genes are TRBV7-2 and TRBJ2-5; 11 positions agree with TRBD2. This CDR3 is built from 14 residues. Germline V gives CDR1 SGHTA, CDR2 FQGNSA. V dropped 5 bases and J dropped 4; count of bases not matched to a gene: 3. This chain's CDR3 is CASSPGLAVETQYF. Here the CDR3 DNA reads TGTGCCAGCAGCCCGGGACTAGCGGTAGAGACCCAGTACTTC.

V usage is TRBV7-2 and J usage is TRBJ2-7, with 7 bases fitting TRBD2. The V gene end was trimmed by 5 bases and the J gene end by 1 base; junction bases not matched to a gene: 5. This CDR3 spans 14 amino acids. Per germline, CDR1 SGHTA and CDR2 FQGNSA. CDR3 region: CASSPGRLSYEQYF. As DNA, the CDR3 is TGTGCCAGCAGCCCCGGGAGGTTGTCCTACGAGCAGTACTTC.

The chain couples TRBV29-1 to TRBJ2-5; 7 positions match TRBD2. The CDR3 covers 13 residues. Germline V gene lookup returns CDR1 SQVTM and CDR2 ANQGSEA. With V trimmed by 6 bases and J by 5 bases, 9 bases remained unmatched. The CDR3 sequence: CSVAPQGGETQYF. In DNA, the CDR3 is TGCAGCGTGGCGCCCCAGGGAGGGGAGACCCAGTACTTC.

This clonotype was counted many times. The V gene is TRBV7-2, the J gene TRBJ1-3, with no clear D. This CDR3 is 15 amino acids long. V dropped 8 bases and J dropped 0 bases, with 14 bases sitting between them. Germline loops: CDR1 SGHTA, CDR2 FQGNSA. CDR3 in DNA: TGTGCCAGCGGGGTGAAGGCGAGCTCTGGAAACACCATATATTTT. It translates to CASGVKASSGNTIYF.

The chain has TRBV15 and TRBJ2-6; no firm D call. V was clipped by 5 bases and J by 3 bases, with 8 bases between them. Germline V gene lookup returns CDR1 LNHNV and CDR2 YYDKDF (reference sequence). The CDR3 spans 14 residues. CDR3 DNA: TGTGCCACCAGCCTGATGTATGGGGCCAACGTCCTGACTTTC. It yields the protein CATSLMYGANVLTF. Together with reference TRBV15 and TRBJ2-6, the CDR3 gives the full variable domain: DAMVIQNPRYQVTQFGKPVTLSCSQTLNHNVMYWYQQKSSQAPKLLFHYYDKDFNNEADTPDNFQSRRPNTSFCFLDIRSPGLGDTAMYLCATSLMYGANVLTFGAGSRLTVL.

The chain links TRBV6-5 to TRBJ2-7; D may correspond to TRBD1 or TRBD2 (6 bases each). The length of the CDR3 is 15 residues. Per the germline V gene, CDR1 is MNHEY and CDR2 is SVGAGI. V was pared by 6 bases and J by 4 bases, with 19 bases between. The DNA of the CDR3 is TGTGCCAGCAGACCAGGGGATGCGGAGGGATACGAGCAGTACTTC. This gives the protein CASRPGDAEGYEQYF.

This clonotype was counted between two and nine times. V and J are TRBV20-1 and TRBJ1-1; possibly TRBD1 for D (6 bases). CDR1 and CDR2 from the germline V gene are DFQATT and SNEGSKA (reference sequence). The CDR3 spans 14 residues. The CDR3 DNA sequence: TGCAGCGGTGTTAGAACAGGGAATATCGCTGAAGCTTTCTTT. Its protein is CSGVRTGNIAEAFF.

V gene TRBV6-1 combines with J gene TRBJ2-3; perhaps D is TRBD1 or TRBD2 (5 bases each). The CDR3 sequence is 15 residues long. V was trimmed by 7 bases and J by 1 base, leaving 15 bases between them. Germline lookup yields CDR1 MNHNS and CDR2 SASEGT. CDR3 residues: CASIVRDPGTDTQYF. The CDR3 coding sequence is TGTGCCAGCATAGTCCGGGACCCCGGCACAGATACGCAGTATTTT.

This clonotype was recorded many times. The CDR3 loop is CASSWDSANTEAFF. The DNA for the CDR3 is TGTGCCAGCAGCTGGGATTCTGCGAACACTGAAGCTTTCTTT. This rearrangement joins TRBV5-5 to TRBJ1-1; no definite D call. Trimming shortened V by 3 bases and J by 1 base, and 10 bases separated the two germline ends. Germline assignment: CDR1 SGHKS and CDR2 YYEKEE (reference sequence). The length of the CDR3 is 14 residues.

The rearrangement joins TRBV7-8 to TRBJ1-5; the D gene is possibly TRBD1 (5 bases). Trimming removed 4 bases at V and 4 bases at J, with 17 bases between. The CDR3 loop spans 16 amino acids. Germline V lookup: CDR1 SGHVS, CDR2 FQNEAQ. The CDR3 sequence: CASSSGVRGLNQPQHF. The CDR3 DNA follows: TGTGCCAGCAGCTCGGGGGTGCGGGGCTTGAATCAGCCCCAGCATTTT.

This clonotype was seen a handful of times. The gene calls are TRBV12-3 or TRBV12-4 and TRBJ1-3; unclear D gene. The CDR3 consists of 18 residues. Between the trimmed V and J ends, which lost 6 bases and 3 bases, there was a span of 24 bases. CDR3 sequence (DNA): TGTGCCAGCAGGTCCACCCCGACGGTCCGACCGTTTGGAAACACCATATATTTT. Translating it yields CASRSTPTVRPFGNTIYF.

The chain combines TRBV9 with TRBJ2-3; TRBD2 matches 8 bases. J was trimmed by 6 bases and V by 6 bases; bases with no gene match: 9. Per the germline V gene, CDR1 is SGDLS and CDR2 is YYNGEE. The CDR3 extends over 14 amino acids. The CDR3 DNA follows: TGTGCCAGCAAGAGAGCGGGGGCTGGGGATACGCAGTATTTT. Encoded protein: CASKRAGAGDTQYF.

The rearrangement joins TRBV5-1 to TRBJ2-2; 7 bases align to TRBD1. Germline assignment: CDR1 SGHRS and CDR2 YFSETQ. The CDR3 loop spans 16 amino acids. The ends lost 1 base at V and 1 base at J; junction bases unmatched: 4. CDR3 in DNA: TGCGCCAGCAGCTTGAGAGGGGACAGGAACACCGGGGAGCTGTTTTTT. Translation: CASSLRGDRNTGELFF.

The CDR3 is CASSQAGTGGSIQYF. CDR3 nucleotide sequence: TGTGCCAGCAGCCAAGCCGGGACAGGGGGGAGCATTCAGTACTTC. This chain connects TRBV14 to TRBJ2-4; 11 bases are shared with TRBD1. The CDR3 length is 15 residues. Per germline, CDR1 SGHDN and CDR2 FVKESK. Trimming cost V 1 base and J 9 bases; bases outside gene matches: 5.